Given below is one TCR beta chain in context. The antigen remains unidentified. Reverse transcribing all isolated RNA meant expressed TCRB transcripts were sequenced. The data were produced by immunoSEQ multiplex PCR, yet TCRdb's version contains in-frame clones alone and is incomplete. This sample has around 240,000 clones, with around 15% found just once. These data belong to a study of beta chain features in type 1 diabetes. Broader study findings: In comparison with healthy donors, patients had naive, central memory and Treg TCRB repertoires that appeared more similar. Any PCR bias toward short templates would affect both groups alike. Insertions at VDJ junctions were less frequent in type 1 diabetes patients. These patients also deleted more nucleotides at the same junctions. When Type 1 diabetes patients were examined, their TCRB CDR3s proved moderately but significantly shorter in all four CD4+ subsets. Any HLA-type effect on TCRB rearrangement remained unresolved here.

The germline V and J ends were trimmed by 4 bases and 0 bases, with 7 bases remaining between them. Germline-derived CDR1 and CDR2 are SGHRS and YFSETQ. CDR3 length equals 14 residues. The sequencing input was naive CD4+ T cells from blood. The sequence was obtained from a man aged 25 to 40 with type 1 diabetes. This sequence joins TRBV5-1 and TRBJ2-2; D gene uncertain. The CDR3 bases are TGCGCCAGCAGCCCTGTCCCGAACACCGGGGAGCTGTTTTTT. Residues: CASSPVPNTGELFF. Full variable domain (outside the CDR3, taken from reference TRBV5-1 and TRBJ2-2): KAGVTQTPRYLIKTRGQQVTLSCSPISGHRSVSWYQQTPGQGLQFLFEYFSETQRNKGNFPGRFSGRQFSNSRSEMNVSTLELGDSALYLCASSPVPNTGELFFGEGSRLTVL.